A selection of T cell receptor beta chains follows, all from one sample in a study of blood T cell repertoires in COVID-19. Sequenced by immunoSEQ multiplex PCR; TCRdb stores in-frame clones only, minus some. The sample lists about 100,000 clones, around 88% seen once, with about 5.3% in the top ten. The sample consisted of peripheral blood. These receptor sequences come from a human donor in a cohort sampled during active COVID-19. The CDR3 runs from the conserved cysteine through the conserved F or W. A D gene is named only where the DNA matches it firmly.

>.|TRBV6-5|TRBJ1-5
CASSYSPPRNNQPQHF
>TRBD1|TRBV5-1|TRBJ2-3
CASSLRTGSNTDTQYF
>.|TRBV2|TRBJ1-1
CASSGGQNTEAFF
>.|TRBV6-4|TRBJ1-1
CASRGHHMNTEAFF
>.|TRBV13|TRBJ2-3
CASSLKQGLTDTQYF
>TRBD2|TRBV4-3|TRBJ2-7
CASSQGASGETYEQYF
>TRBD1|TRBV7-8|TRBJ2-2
CASSPTRGQGISNTGELFF
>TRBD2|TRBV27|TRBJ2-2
CASSLRGRANTGELFF
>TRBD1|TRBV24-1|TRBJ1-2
CATSGWTGEGYTF
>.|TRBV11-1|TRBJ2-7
CASSSRRPDQGYEQYF
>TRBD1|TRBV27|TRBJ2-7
CASSPGTGGAYEQYF